This T cell receptor beta chain was captured by sequencing in a study of TIL therapy for anti-PD-1-resistant metastatic lung cancer. Study details: Tumors had a median PD-L1 proportion score of approximately 6%. Median tumor mutation burden was roughly 1.4 mutations per megabase.

As to time point: pre-treatment sample, taken before nivolumab and TIL therapy. The tumor samples were excised metastases, mostly pleural nodules or supraclavicular lymph nodes. Patients then received nivolumab; progressors got lymphodepletion, TIL and IL-2. This was the immunoSEQ v3 assay. Clones were read by immunoSEQ multiplex PCR, and TCRdb kept only the in-frame ones, dropping some. This table holds more than 8,000 clones, 55% to 70% found once. The CDR3 consists of 13 residues. V lost 5 bases, J lost 8 bases, and 13 bases lay in between. In germline, CDR1 is SGHNT, CDR2 YENEEA. This TCR was sampled from a person between 30 and 79 years old with non-small cell lung cancer. This specimen was tumor tissue, taken at baseline. The rearrangement links TRBV11-3 to TRBJ2-1; TRBD2 might be the D (6 bases). CDR3: CASSPLASDEQFF. For the CDR3, the DNA is TGTGCCAGCAGCCCGCTAGCGTCGGATGAGCAGTTCTTC.